This T cell receptor beta chain was captured in a study of cytomegalovirus exposure and HLA in healthy donors. In the study overall: An earlier analysis found some 100 million unique TCR beta sequences from about 190 million T cells.

Amplification used 60 Vbeta primers and 13 Jbeta primers. Produced via immunoSEQ multiplex PCR; TCRdb's table is partial and in-frame only. The sample has some 150,000 clones; roughly 82% are singletons. Trimming took off 2 bases at V and 0 bases at J, with 14 bases between the two ends. The CDR3 sequence is 16 residues long. Per germline, CDR1 KGHSH and CDR2 LQKENI. The sequence derives from a man between 18 and 35 years old in good health and CMV-seropositive. The V and J genes are TRBV18 and TRBJ2-7; D remains unclear. Sample: PBMCs. This CDR3 is CASSPGSAEISYEQYF. The CDR3 DNA sequence: TGTGCCAGCTCACCAGGTTCCGCGGAAATCTCCTACGAGCAGTACTTC.